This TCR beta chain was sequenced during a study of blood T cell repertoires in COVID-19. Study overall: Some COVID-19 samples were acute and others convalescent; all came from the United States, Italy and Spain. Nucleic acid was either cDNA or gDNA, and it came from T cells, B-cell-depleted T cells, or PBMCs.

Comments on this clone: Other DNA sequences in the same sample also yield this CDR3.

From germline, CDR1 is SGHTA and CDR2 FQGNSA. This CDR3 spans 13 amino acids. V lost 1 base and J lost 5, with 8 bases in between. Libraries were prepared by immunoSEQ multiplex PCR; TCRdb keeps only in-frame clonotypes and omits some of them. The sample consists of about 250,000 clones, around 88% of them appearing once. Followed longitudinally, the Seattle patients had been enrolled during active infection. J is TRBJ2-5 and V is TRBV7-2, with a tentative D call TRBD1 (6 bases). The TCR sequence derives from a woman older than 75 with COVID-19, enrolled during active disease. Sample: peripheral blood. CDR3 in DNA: TGTGCCAGCAGCTTAGGACAGGTCGAGACCCAGTACTTC. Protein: CASSLGQVETQYF.